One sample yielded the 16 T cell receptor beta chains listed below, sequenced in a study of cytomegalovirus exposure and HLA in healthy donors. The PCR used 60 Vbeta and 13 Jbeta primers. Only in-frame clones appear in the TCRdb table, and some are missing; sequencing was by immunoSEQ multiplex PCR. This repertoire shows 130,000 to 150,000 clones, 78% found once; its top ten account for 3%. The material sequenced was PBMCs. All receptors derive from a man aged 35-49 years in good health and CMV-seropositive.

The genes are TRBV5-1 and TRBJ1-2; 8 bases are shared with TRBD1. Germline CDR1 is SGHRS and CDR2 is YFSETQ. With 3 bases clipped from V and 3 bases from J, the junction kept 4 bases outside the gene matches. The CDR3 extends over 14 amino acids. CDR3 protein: CASSSGQGDYGYTF. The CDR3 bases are TGCGCCAGCAGCTCCGGACAGGGAGACTATGGCTACACCTTC.

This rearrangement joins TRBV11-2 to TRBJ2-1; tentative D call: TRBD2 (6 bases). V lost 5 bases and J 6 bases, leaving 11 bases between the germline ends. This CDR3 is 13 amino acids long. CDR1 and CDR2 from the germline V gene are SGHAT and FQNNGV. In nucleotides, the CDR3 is TGTGCCAGCAGCCAGGGACTCTTCAATGAGCAGTTCTTC. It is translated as CASSQGLFNEQFF.

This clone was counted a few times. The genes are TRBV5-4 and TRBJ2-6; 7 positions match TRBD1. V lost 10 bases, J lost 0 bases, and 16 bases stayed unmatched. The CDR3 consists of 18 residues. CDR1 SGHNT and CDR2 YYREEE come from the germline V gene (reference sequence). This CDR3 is CASRPGTAESSGANVLTF. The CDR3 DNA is TGTGCCTCGCGCCCCGGGACAGCGGAAAGCTCTGGGGCCAACGTCCTGACTTTC.

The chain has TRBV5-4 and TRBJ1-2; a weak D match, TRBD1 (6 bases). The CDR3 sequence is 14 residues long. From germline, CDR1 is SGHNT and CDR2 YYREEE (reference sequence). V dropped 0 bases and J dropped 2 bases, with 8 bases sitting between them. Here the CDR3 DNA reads TGTGCCAGCAGCTTGGACAGGGCGAACTATGGCTACACCTTC. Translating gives CASSLDRANYGYTF.

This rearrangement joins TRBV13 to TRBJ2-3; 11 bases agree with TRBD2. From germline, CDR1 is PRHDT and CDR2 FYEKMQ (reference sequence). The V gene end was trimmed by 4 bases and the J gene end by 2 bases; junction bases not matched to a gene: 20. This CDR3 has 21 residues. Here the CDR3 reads CASSCYLLLAGEGRNTDTQYF. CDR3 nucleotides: TGTGCCAGCAGCTGCTACCTACTACTAGCGGGAGAGGGGAGGAACACAGATACGCAGTATTTT.

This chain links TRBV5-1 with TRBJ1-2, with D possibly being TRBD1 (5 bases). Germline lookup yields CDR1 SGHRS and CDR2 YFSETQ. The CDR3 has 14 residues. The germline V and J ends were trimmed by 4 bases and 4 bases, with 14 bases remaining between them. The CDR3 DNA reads TGCGCCAGCAGCGAGGGAGGGGTTAGCTATGGCTACACCTTC. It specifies CASSEGGVSYGYTF. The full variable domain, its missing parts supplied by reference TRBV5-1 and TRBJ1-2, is KAGVTQTPRYLIKTRGQQVTLSCSPISGHRSVSWYQQTPGQGLQFLFEYFSETQRNKGNFPGRFSGRQFSNSRSEMNVSTLELGDSALYLCASSEGGVSYGYTFGSGTRLTVV.

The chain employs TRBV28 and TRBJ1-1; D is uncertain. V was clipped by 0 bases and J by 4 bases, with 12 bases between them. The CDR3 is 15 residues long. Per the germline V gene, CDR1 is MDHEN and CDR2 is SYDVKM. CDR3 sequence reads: CASSLWLRRSTEAFF. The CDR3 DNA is TGTGCCAGCAGTTTATGGCTGCGGAGGAGCACTGAAGCTTTCTTT.

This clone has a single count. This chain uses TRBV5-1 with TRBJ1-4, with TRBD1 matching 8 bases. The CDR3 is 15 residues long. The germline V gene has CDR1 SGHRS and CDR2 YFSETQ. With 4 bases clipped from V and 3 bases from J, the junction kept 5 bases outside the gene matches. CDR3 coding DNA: TGCGCCAGCAGCCAGGACAGGGCGGCTAATGAAAAACTGTTTTTT. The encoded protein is CASSQDRAANEKLFF.

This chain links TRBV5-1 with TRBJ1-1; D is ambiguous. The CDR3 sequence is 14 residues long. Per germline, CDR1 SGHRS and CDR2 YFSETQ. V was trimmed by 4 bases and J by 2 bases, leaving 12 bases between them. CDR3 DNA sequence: TGCGCCAGCAGCCCAGAATTGCTCAACACTGAAGCTTTCTTT. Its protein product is CASSPELLNTEAFF.

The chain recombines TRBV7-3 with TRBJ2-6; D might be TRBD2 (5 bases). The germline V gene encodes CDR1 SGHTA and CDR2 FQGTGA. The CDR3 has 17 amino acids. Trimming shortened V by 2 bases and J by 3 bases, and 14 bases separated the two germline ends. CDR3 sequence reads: CASSLSGVGFGANVLTF. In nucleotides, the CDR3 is TGTGCCAGCAGCTTATCCGGGGTAGGGTTTGGGGCCAACGTCCTGACTTTC.

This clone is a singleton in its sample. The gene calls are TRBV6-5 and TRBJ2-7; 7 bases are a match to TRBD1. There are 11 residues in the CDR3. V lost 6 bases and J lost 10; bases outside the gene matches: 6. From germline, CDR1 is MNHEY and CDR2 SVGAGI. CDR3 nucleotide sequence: TGTGCCAGCAGAGAATGGGACAGACAGTACTTC. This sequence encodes CASREWDRQYF.

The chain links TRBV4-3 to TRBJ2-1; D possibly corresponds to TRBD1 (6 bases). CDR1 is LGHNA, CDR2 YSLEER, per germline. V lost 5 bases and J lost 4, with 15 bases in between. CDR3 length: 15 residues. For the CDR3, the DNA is TGCGCCAGCAGCTTAGACAGGCTCTCGTACAATGAGCAGTTCTTC. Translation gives CASSLDRLSYNEQFF.

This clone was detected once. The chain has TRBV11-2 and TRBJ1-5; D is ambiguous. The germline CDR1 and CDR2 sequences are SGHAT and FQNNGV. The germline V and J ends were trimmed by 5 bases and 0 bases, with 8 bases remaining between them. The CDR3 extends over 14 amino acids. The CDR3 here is CASSERYSNQPQHF. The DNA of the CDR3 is TGTGCCAGCAGCGAGCGATATAGCAATCAGCCCCAGCATTTT.

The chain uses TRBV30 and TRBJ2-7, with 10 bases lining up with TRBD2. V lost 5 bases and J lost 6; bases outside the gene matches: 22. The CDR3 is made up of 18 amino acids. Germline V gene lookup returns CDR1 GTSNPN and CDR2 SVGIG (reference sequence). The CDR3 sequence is CAWHPLITTSGIRTEQYF. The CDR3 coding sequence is TGTGCCTGGCACCCCTTGATTACTACTAGCGGGATTCGGACCGAGCAGTACTTC.

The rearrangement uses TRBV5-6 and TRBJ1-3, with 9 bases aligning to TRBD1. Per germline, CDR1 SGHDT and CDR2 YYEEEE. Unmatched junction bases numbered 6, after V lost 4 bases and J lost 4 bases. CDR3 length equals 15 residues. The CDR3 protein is CASSLRTGVGNTIYF. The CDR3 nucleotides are TGTGCCAGCAGCCTCCGGACAGGGGTCGGAAACACCATATATTTT.

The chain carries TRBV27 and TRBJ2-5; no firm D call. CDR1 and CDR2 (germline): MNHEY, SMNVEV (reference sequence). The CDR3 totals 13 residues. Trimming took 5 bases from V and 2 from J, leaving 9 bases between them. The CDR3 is CASSTKQQETQYF. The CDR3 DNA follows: TGTGCCAGCAGTACGAAACAGCAAGAGACCCAGTACTTC.